Presented here are 24 T cell receptor beta chains from one specimen sequenced in a study of T-cell reconstitution after alpha-beta-depleted transplantation in children. The TCRbeta library incorporated unique molecular identifiers. TCRdb analysed the PCR reads with MiXCR anew, one entry per CDR3 protein. The table records just under 550,000 distinct CDR3 sequences, 15% to 20% of them present only once. The sample consisted of PBMCs from the stem cell graft donor, taken from the stem cell graft. Every receptor here comes from a human donor who donated a stem cell graft to a child with acute lymphoblastic leukemia.

This clonotype was picked up a small number of times. The chain recombines TRBV6-5 with TRBJ1-2, with 7 bases matching TRBD1. CDR1 is MNHEY and CDR2 is SVGAGI in the germline V gene. After removal of 4 bases from V and 4 bases from J, the junction contained 6 bases not matched to a gene. The CDR3 loop spans 14 amino acids. CDR3 in DNA: TGTGCCAGCAGTTCCAGGACAGGCCGCTATGGCTACACCTTC. It encodes CASSSRTGRYGYTF.

This clonotype was detected only a few times. This chain connects TRBV5-1 to TRBJ2-1, with TRBD2 as a possible D gene (6 bases). Germline CDR1 is SGHRS and CDR2 is YFSETQ. This CDR3 contains 16 residues. V was clipped by 7 bases and J by 0 bases, with 17 bases between them. The chain's CDR3 is CASLGDSMSSYNEQFF. The CDR3 coding sequence is TGCGCCAGCTTAGGGGACTCGATGAGCTCCTACAATGAGCAGTTCTTC. The full variable domain, completed using reference TRBV5-1 and TRBJ2-1, is KAGVTQTPRYLIKTRGQQVTLSCSPISGHRSVSWYQQTPGQGLQFLFEYFSETQRNKGNFPGRFSGRQFSNSRSEMNVSTLELGDSALYLCASLGDSMSSYNEQFFGPGTRLTVL.

The V call is TRBV4-1, the J call TRBJ2-4, with D maybe TRBD2 (6 bases). The V gene's germline CDR1 is MGHRA and CDR2 YSYEKL. The CDR3 loop spans 17 amino acids. The ends were cut back, 1 base at V and 0 bases at J, with 13 bases in the middle. The CDR3 DNA follows: TGCGCCAGCAGCCAAGGGAGGGCCGGTCGAGCCAAAAACATTCAGTACTTC. Its protein product is CASSQGRAGRAKNIQYF.

With regard to this clonotype: A much larger clone differs by one base, so this may be a read error. The chain links TRBV25-1 to TRBJ2-7; D not certain. Per the germline V gene, CDR1 is MGHDK and CDR2 is SYGVNS. The ends were cut back, 6 bases at V and 2 bases at J, with 5 bases in the middle. The CDR3 covers 11 residues. CDR3 DNA sequence: TGTGCCAGCAGATTCACCTACGAGCAGTACTTC. Its protein is CASRFTYEQYF.

The J gene is TRBJ2-7, the V gene TRBV4-1; 8 bases agree with TRBD2. The ends lost 0 bases at V and 5 bases at J; junction bases unmatched: 9. The CDR3 runs 16 residues. CDR1 is MGHRA and CDR2 is YSYEKL in the germline V gene. Here the CDR3 DNA reads TGCGCCAGCAGCCAAGATGGGCTAGCGGGCGACAACGAGCAGTACTTC. Amino acid sequence: CASSQDGLAGDNEQYF.

The chain's CDR3 is CSARVKELNTEAFF. CDR3 bases: TGCAGTGCTAGAGTTAAGGAATTGAACACTGAAGCTTTCTTT. V is TRBV20-1 and J is TRBJ1-1; D unresolved. The CDR3 extends over 14 amino acids. The germline V and J ends were trimmed by 1 base and 0 bases, with 9 bases remaining between them. Germline V CDR1 and CDR2: DFQATT, SNEGSKA (reference sequence).

The CDR3 protein is CASSSRTGMVDEQFF. The CDR3, as DNA: TGTGCCAGCAGTTCGAGGACAGGGATGGTCGATGAGCAGTTCTTC. V and J are TRBV12-3 or TRBV12-4 and TRBJ2-1; TRBD1 matches 8 bases. V lost 4 bases and J lost 8; bases outside the gene matches: 10. The CDR3 runs 15 residues.

This clonotype was seen a few times. The CDR3 protein is CSARDSGPRGTEAFF. CDR3 DNA sequence: TGCAGTGCTAGAGATTCGGGTCCCCGGGGGACTGAAGCTTTCTTT. The rearrangement uses TRBV20-1 and TRBJ1-1; D might be TRBD1 (5 bases). This CDR3 has 15 amino acids. Germline values: CDR1 DFQATT, CDR2 SNEGSKA (reference sequence). Between the trimmed V and J ends, which lost 0 bases and 5 bases, there was a span of 16 bases.

The sample holds a few counts of this clonotype. This sequence joins TRBV7-9 and TRBJ2-1, with TRBD2 identical over 11 bases. J gave up 4 bases and V 5 bases, and 7 bases lay outside the gene matches. The CDR3 is 16 residues long. Germline CDR1 and CDR2: SEHNR and FQNEAQ (reference sequence). The DNA of the CDR3 is TGTGCCAGCAGCCCAACTAGCGGGAGTGGGTACAATGAGCAGTTCTTC. It yields the protein CASSPTSGSGYNEQFF.

The genes are TRBV5-1 and TRBJ2-1; D is possibly TRBD2 (6 bases). CDR1 SGHRS and CDR2 YFSETQ come from the germline V gene. The CDR3 is 11 amino acids. Trimming took 0 bases from V and 15 from J, leaving 10 bases between them. The CDR3 nucleotides read TGCGCCAGCAGCTTGGCGGAGGGGCGGTTCTTC. It encodes CASSLAEGRFF. Full variable domain (outside the CDR3, taken from reference TRBV5-1 and TRBJ2-1): KAGVTQTPRYLIKTRGQQVTLSCSPISGHRSVSWYQQTPGQGLQFLFEYFSETQRNKGNFPGRFSGRQFSNSRSEMNVSTLELGDSALYLCASSLAEGRFFGPGTRLTVL.

The V gene is TRBV11-3, the J gene TRBJ2-1; a weak D match, TRBD1 (5 bases). CDR3 length: 15 amino acids. CDR1 SGHNT and CDR2 YENEEA come from the germline V gene. Trimming shortened V by 0 bases and J by 7 bases, and 13 bases separated the two germline ends. The CDR3 region is CASSLEGDSWNEQFF. CDR3 nucleotide sequence: TGTGCCAGCAGCTTAGAAGGGGATAGTTGGAATGAGCAGTTCTTC.

This clonotype has more than one count but fewer than ten. This rearrangement joins TRBV5-1 to TRBJ1-3; possible D gene TRBD1, 5 bases. Looked up from germline, CDR1 is SGHRS and CDR2 is YFSETQ. Trimming removed 2 bases from V and 0 bases from J, with 9 bases in between. The CDR3 consists of 15 residues. For the CDR3, the DNA is TGCGCCAGCAGCTTCCAGGGAAGCTCTGGAAACACCATATATTTT. Protein: CASSFQGSSGNTIYF.

This clonotype has more than one count but fewer than ten. The V call is TRBV7-2, the J call TRBJ2-1; D is unclear. The CDR3 is 16 amino acids. In germline, CDR1 is SGHTA, CDR2 FQGNSA. V gave up 5 bases and J gave up 2 bases, with 16 bases separating them. CDR3 region: CASSRLDFLPYNEQFF. Written as DNA, the CDR3 is TGTGCCAGCAGCCGTTTAGACTTCTTGCCCTACAATGAGCAGTTCTTC.

V is TRBV25-1 and J is TRBJ2-3; D unresolved. Germline V gene lookup returns CDR1 MGHDK and CDR2 SYGVNS. Trimming removed 5 bases at V and 2 bases at J, with 8 bases between. The CDR3 is made up of 13 amino acids. CDR3 coding DNA: TGTGCCAGCAGTCGGCGCAACACAGATACGCAGTATTTT. The encoded protein is CASSRRNTDTQYF.

The genes are TRBV2 and TRBJ2-1; D is perhaps TRBD1 or TRBD2 (6 bases each). The V end was cut by 9 bases, the J end by 8 bases, with 23 bases between. This CDR3 is built from 15 residues. Germline loops: CDR1 SNHLY, CDR2 FYNNEI. This chain's CDR3 is CASVPDGGGFDEQFF. The CDR3 DNA is TGTGCCAGTGTCCCGGACGGGGGCGGTTTCGATGAGCAGTTCTTC.

The chain recombines TRBV29-1 with TRBJ2-2; 11 nucleotides align to TRBD2. The germline V gene encodes CDR1 SQVTM and CDR2 ANQGSEA. The V segment lost 7 bases and the J segment 6 bases; nucleotides outside the gene matches: 13. The CDR3 loop spans 16 amino acids. This chain's CDR3 is CSAFLTSGRVAGELFF. Here the CDR3 DNA reads TGCAGCGCTTTTCTCACTAGCGGGAGAGTGGCCGGGGAGCTGTTTTTT.

This clonotype occurred many times. The V and J genes are TRBV29-1 and TRBJ2-2; D is ambiguous. The CDR3 has 13 amino acids. Germline CDR1 reads SQVTM; CDR2 reads ANQGSEA. Trimming took off 1 base at V and 2 bases at J, with 5 bases between the two ends. In nucleotides, the CDR3 is TGCAGCGTTGAAGGGGATAACACCGGGGAGCTGTTTTTT. Translating gives CSVEGDNTGELFF.

The chain is built from TRBV5-1 and TRBJ2-3; 7 bases fit TRBD2. Germline V gene sequence: CDR1 SGHRS, CDR2 YFSETQ. The junction had 5 bases not matched to a gene; V was cut back by 3 bases and J by 4 bases. The CDR3 is made up of 14 amino acids. The CDR3, as DNA: TGCGCCAGCAGCTCCGGGACTATGCCAGATACGCAGTATTTT. Its translation is CASSSGTMPDTQYF.

This clonotype was found a few times. CDR3 residues: CSVVSGAGYNEQFF. CDR3 bases: TGCAGCGTTGTTTCGGGAGCGGGGTACAATGAGCAGTTCTTC. V usage is TRBV29-1 and J usage is TRBJ2-1; the match to TRBD2 covers 7 bases. J gave up 4 bases and V 4 bases, and 7 bases lay outside the gene matches. Looked up from germline, CDR1 is SQVTM and CDR2 is ANQGSEA. The CDR3 loop spans 14 amino acids.

This clonotype was picked up a small number of times. The V gene is TRBV5-1, the J gene TRBJ1-1; 7 positions agree with TRBD1. V lost 9 bases, J lost 3 bases, and 8 bases stayed unmatched. Germline V gives CDR1 SGHRS, CDR2 YFSETQ. This CDR3 comprises 13 residues. CDR3 bases: TGCGCCACCGGACGTACAGGGGACACTGAAGCTTTCTTT. Encoded protein: CATGRTGDTEAFF. The full variable domain, with the rest looked up from reference TRBV5-1 and TRBJ1-1, is KAGVTQTPRYLIKTRGQQVTLSCSPISGHRSVSWYQQTPGQGLQFLFEYFSETQRNKGNFPGRFSGRQFSNSRSEMNVSTLELGDSALYLCATGRTGDTEAFFGQGTRLTVV.

The chain links TRBV19 to TRBJ1-6; D possibly corresponds to TRBD1 (5 bases). V shed 6 bases and J shed 10 bases, with 13 bases lying between them. The CDR3 runs to 13 residues. CDR1 LNHDA and CDR2 SQIVND come from the germline V gene (reference sequence). CDR3 sequence reads: CASSSGVSSPLHF. The DNA for the CDR3 is TGTGCCAGTAGCTCGGGGGTCAGCTCACCCCTCCACTTT.

This clonotype was recorded a few times. The rearrangement uses TRBV5-1 and TRBJ2-7; 9 bases map to TRBD1. This CDR3 contains 15 residues. Germline values: CDR1 SGHRS, CDR2 YFSETQ. Germline trimming cut 5 bases from V and 3 bases from J; bases unmatched to any gene: 9. As DNA, the CDR3 is TGCGCCAGCAGACAGGGGGCGGCGGTAAACTACGAGCAGTACTTC. This codes for CASRQGAAVNYEQYF.

This clonotype was seen more than once but under ten times. CDR3 protein: CSVTGVRSEQYF. CDR3 in DNA: TGCAGTGTCACGGGAGTGAGAAGCGAGCAGTACTTC. V gene TRBV20-1 combines with J gene TRBJ2-7; D might be TRBD2 (6 bases). There are 12 residues in the CDR3. The V end was cut by 7 bases, the J end by 6 bases, with 16 bases between. Germline loops: CDR1 DFQATT, CDR2 SNEGSKA (reference sequence).

This clonotype was picked up a small number of times. The chain is built from TRBV9 and TRBJ2-2; TRBD1 matches at 7 bases. This CDR3 contains 18 residues. Germline CDR1 SGDLS, CDR2 YYNGEE. Germline trimming cut 6 bases from V and 4 bases from J; bases unmatched to any gene: 18. CDR3 loop: CASTGLDRVVRGTGELFF. The CDR3 bases are TGTGCCAGCACCGGTTTAGACAGGGTAGTTCGGGGCACCGGGGAGCTGTTTTTT.